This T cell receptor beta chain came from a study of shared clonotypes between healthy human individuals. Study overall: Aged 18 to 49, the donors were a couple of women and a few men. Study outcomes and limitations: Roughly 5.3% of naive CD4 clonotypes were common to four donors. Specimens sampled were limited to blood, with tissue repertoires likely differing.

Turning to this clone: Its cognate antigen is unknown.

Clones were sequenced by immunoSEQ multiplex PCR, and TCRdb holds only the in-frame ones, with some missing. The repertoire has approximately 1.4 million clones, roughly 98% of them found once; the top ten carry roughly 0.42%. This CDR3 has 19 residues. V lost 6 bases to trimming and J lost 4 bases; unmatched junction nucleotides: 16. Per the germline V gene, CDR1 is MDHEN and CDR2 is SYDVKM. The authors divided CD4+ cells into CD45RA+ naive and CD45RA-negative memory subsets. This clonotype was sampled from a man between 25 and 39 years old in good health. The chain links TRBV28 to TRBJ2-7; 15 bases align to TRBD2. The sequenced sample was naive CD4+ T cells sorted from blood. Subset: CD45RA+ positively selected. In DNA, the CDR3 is TGTGCCAGCAGGGAACGACAAGGGACTAGCGGGAGGCCTGTTTACGAGCAGTACTTC. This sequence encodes CASRERQGTSGRPVYEQYF.